What follows are 30 T cell receptor beta chains derived from one specimen sequenced in a study of blood T cells in healthy people across ages (dated by TCRdb to the mid-2010s). Receptor amplification or capture employed 5' RACE. These reads were obtained on an Illumina HiSeq 2500. A second PCR of roughly 6 to 11 cycles was run with a J-beta primer mix and a sample-barcoded 5' primer. TCRdb applied fastp at Q25 and MiXCR to the public reads, then kept only in-frame beta chains. CDR3 protein duplicates are merged, each entry listing the most common genes and DNA. This sample gives roughly 2 million distinct CDR3 sequences in total; around 50% of them show up just once. Clones ranked in the top ten supply roughly 2% of the sample. The sequencing input was blood. The receptors shown here come from a woman aged 40 to 50 in good health.

The chain recombines TRBV4-3 with TRBJ2-7; TRBD1 matches 7 bases. J gave up 3 bases and V 4 bases, and 9 bases lay outside the gene matches. From germline, CDR1 is LGHNA and CDR2 YSLEER. The length of the CDR3 is 15 residues. Here the CDR3 reads CASSPGTARIYEQYF. CDR3 nucleotides: TGCGCCAGCAGCCCAGGGACAGCCCGTATCTACGAGCAGTACTTC.

This clonotype was seen a handful of times. This sequence joins TRBV3-1 and TRBJ1-1, with D possibly TRBD1 on 6 matching bases. This CDR3 has 14 amino acids. Trimming cost V 4 bases and J 4 bases, with 13 bases left between them. The V gene's germline CDR1 is LGHDT and CDR2 YNNKEL (reference sequence). CDR3 in amino acids: CASSRARGRTEAFF. CDR3 nucleotides: TGTGCCAGCAGCCGAGCCAGGGGACGCACTGAAGCTTTCTTT.

V and J are TRBV6-5 and TRBJ1-5; no reliable D call. V lost 4 bases and J 3 bases, leaving 19 bases between the germline ends. This CDR3 is 17 amino acids long. Per the germline V gene, CDR1 is MNHEY and CDR2 is SVGAGI. CDR3 residues: CASSSSIGAFLNQPQHF. In nucleotides, the CDR3 is TGTGCCAGCAGTTCTTCTATCGGAGCCTTCCTCAATCAGCCCCAGCATTTT.

V usage is TRBV29-1 and J usage is TRBJ2-1, with D unclear. Trimming shortened V by 4 bases and J by 5 bases, and 6 bases separated the two germline ends. Looked up from germline, CDR1 is SQVTM and CDR2 is ANQGSEA. The CDR3 totals 11 residues. The CDR3 nucleotides read TGCAGCGTTGGGGTTAACAATGAGCAGTTCTTC. Amino acid sequence: CSVGVNNEQFF.

V and J are TRBV7-2 and TRBJ1-6; 9 positions agree with TRBD1. The germline gives CDR1 SGHTA, CDR2 FQGNSA. This CDR3 has 15 amino acids. With 10 bases clipped from V and 8 bases from J, the junction kept 12 bases outside the gene matches. The CDR3 region is CATMISGQGDSPLHF. The CDR3 DNA is TGTGCCACCATGATTTCGGGACAGGGAGATTCACCCCTCCACTTT.

The genes are TRBV7-3 and TRBJ2-1, with TRBD1 identical over 7 bases. The CDR3 contains 17 residues. CDR1 SGHTA and CDR2 FQGTGA come from the germline V gene. Losses at the gene ends were 5 bases for V and 1 base for J; bases not matched to a gene: 11. The CDR3 sequence: CASSERQGRSSYNEQFF. As DNA, the CDR3 is TGTGCCAGCAGCGAAAGACAGGGCAGGTCGTCCTACAATGAGCAGTTCTTC.

In nucleotides, the CDR3 is TGTGCCAGCAGCCAAGTGGGGGGACCCCTGATGGGTGAGCAGTTCTTC. Its translation: CASSQVGGPLMGEQFF. This rearrangement joins TRBV3-1 to TRBJ2-1, with a weak D call TRBD2 (6 bases). Between the trimmed V and J ends, which lost 1 base and 9 bases, there was a span of 19 bases. The length of the CDR3 is 16 residues. From germline, CDR1 is LGHDT and CDR2 YNNKEL (reference sequence).

Only a few counts were recorded for this clonotype. V usage is TRBV20-1 and J usage is TRBJ2-6; 7 bases agree with TRBD1. With V trimmed by 2 bases and J by 1 base, 2 bases remained unmatched. The CDR3 runs to 15 residues. Germline CDR1 and CDR2: DFQATT and SNEGSKA (reference sequence). As DNA, the CDR3 is TGCAGTGCTAGACAACAGGGGTCTGGGGCCAACGTCCTGACTTTC. It codes for CSARQQGSGANVLTF.

V usage is TRBV6-6 and J usage is TRBJ1-2; D not resolved. V was cut by 10 bases and J by 6 bases, with 15 bases left in between. Per the germline V gene, CDR1 is MNHNY and CDR2 is SVGAGI (reference sequence). The CDR3 spans 12 residues. CDR3 protein: CATQNRRDGYTF. The CDR3 nucleotides read TGTGCCACCCAGAATCGGCGCGATGGCTACACCTTC.

The chain couples TRBV20-1 to TRBJ2-3; possible D gene TRBD1, 5 bases. The CDR3 extends over 14 amino acids. V dropped 3 bases and J dropped 0 bases, with 10 bases sitting between them. Germline CDR1 DFQATT, CDR2 SNEGSKA (reference sequence). This CDR3 is CSASGHHSTDTQYF. CDR3 in DNA: TGCAGTGCTAGCGGACACCATAGCACAGATACGCAGTATTTT.

The chain carries TRBV20-1 and TRBJ1-6; weak D call: TRBD1 (5 bases). CDR1 is DFQATT and CDR2 is SNEGSKA in the germline V gene (reference sequence). This CDR3 contains 13 residues. Trimming cost V 6 bases and J 7 bases, with 13 bases left between them. The CDR3 region is CSAKRDGNSPLHF. CDR3 sequence (DNA): TGCAGTGCGAAGAGGGACGGGAATTCACCCCTCCACTTT.

The gene calls are TRBV6-2 or TRBV6-3 and TRBJ1-2; TRBD1 might be the D (5 bases). CDR1 is MNHEY and CDR2 is SVGEGT in the germline V gene. Between the trimmed V and J ends, which lost 0 bases and 4 bases, there was a span of 12 bases. The CDR3 covers 15 residues. The CDR3, as DNA: TGTGCCAGCAGTTACTCGGGGCAGAACATCTATGGCTACACCTTC. Residues: CASSYSGQNIYGYTF.

This clonotype occurred once. The rearrangement uses TRBV6-5 and TRBJ2-6; D is unclear. The length of the CDR3 is 16 residues. In germline, CDR1 is MNHEY, CDR2 SVGAGI. V gave up 1 base and J gave up 0 bases, with 7 bases separating them. In DNA, the CDR3 is TGTGCCAGCAGTTACTGGGTCAACTCTGGGGCCAACGTCCTGACTTTC. Translated: CASSYWVNSGANVLTF.

The chain combines TRBV4-1 with TRBJ1-2; D not resolved. Deletions cut 0 bases from V and 5 bases from J, with 10 bases between. The germline V gene has CDR1 MGHRA and CDR2 YSYEKL. The CDR3 covers 14 residues. CDR3 in amino acids: CASSQELRGYGYTF. The CDR3 bases are TGCGCCAGCAGCCAAGAACTTAGAGGTTATGGCTACACCTTC.

This chain uses TRBV7-9 with TRBJ2-1, with D perhaps being TRBD1 or TRBD2 (6 bases each). Germline-derived CDR1 and CDR2 are SEHNR and FQNEAQ (reference sequence). There are 16 residues in the CDR3. CDR3 residues: CALLGGQESSYNEQFF. The DNA for the CDR3 is TGTGCTCTACTAGGGGGGCAGGAGAGCTCCTACAATGAGCAGTTCTTC.

The rearrangement links TRBV2 to TRBJ2-3, with 9 bases matching TRBD2. The CDR3 length is 15 residues. V lost 6 bases and J lost 4; bases outside the gene matches: 8. Per germline, CDR1 SNHLY and CDR2 FYNNEI. CDR3 DNA: TGTGCCAGCAGGGCACGAACTAGCGGGTCAGATACGCAGTATTTT. This encodes CASRARTSGSDTQYF.

This clonotype was picked up a small number of times. This rearrangement joins TRBV28 to TRBJ2-5; TRBD1 matches at 9 bases. Germline V gene data show CDR1 as MDHEN and CDR2 as SYDVKM. The length of the CDR3 is 15 residues. Unmatched junction bases numbered 12, after V lost 2 bases and J lost 11 bases. As DNA, the CDR3 is TGTGCCAGCAGTTTACCGACAGGGGGGAAAGAAGAGCAGTACTTC. The encoded protein is CASSLPTGGKEEQYF.

The V gene is TRBV20-1, the J gene TRBJ2-3; D remains ambiguous. CDR1 DFQATT and CDR2 SNEGSKA come from the germline V gene (reference sequence). Trimming shortened V by 3 bases and J by 1 base, and 8 bases separated the two germline ends. CDR3 length: 13 amino acids. The CDR3: CSASISGTDTQYF. Written as DNA, the CDR3 is TGCAGTGCTAGCATTTCCGGCACAGATACGCAGTATTTT.

This sequence joins TRBV15 and TRBJ2-3; 9 positions agree with TRBD1. In germline, CDR1 is LNHNV, CDR2 YYDKDF (reference sequence). The CDR3 extends over 15 amino acids. The V segment lost 5 bases and the J segment 9 bases; nucleotides outside the gene matches: 12. DNA of the CDR3: TGTGCCACCAGCCGTGGGACAGGGATGACGGACACGCAGTATTTT. This gives the protein CATSRGTGMTDTQYF.

This clonotype was counted between two and nine times. The CDR3 spells CAITRGVGFNEQYF. The CDR3 DNA is TGTGCCATAACCCGTGGAGTGGGGTTTAACGAGCAGTACTTC. The rearrangement joins TRBV10-3 to TRBJ2-7, with unresolved D. The CDR3 extends over 14 amino acids. V was cut by 9 bases and J by 5 bases, with 20 bases left in between. Germline CDR1 and CDR2: ENHRY and SYGVKD.

The V gene is TRBV27, the J gene TRBJ2-4; no firm D call. Per germline, CDR1 MNHEY and CDR2 SMNVEV (reference sequence). This CDR3 region has 12 residues. The V end was cut by 5 bases, the J end by 7 bases, with 9 bases between. The CDR3 spells CASSLYSNIQYF. The CDR3 bases are TGTGCCAGCAGTCTATATTCTAACATTCAGTACTTC.

At least ten counts were recorded for this clonotype. The chain links TRBV20-1 to TRBJ2-3; 12 bases are shared with TRBD2. V lost 7 bases, J lost 2 bases, and 7 bases stayed unmatched. The CDR3 is 15 residues long. The germline CDR1 and CDR2 sequences are DFQATT and SNEGSKA (reference sequence). DNA for the CDR3: TGCAGTGTGGGGCTAGCGGGGGGGCCCACAGATACGCAGTATTTT. This codes for CSVGLAGGPTDTQYF.

This clonotype has only a few counts. V usage is TRBV6-2 or TRBV6-3 and J usage is TRBJ2-7, with D possibly TRBD2 on 6 matching bases. Germline V lookup: CDR1 MNHEY, CDR2 SVGEGT. This CDR3 comprises 15 residues. V was cut by 6 bases and J by 2 bases, with 17 bases left in between. CDR3 sequence reads: CASSPGGGATYEQYF. CDR3 bases: TGTGCCAGCAGCCCCGGCGGCGGGGCAACCTACGAGCAGTACTTC.

This sequence joins TRBV7-2 and TRBJ1-1; TRBD1 matches 7 bases. This CDR3 is 13 amino acids long. CDR1 is SGHTA, CDR2 FQGNSA, per germline. With 5 bases clipped from V and 7 bases from J, the junction kept 7 bases outside the gene matches. The DNA of the CDR3 is TGTGCCAGCAGCCCTGGGACAGCTCATGAAGCTTTCTTT. Amino acids: CASSPGTAHEAFF. The full variable domain, in which reference TRBV7-2 and TRBJ1-1 provide the parts outside the CDR3, is GAGVSQSPSNKVTEKGKDVELRCDPISGHTALYWYRQSLGQGLEFLIYFQGNSAPDKSGLPSDRFSAERTGGSVSTLTIQRTQQEDSAVYLCASSPGTAHEAFFGQGTRLTVV.

This clonotype occurred a few times. This rearrangement joins TRBV2 to TRBJ1-2; unclear D gene. With 2 bases removed from V and 0 bases from J, the gap between germline ends came to 10 bases. Looked up from germline, CDR1 is SNHLY and CDR2 is FYNNEI. The CDR3 length is 15 residues. The CDR3 is CASSETVLANYGYTF. The CDR3 DNA reads as TGTGCCAGCAGTGAAACAGTACTAGCTAACTATGGCTACACCTTC.

In its sample, this clonotype was seen many times. This chain links TRBV5-1 with TRBJ2-3, with no clear D. Germline assignment: CDR1 SGHRS and CDR2 YFSETQ. This CDR3 comprises 15 residues. Between the trimmed V and J ends, which lost 0 bases and 0 bases, there was a span of 8 bases. Here the CDR3 DNA reads TGCGCCAGCAGCTTGGTGGGCAGTAGCACAGATACGCAGTATTTT. This encodes CASSLVGSSTDTQYF.

This sequence joins TRBV4-1 and TRBJ1-1; 7 nucleotides agree with TRBD1. The CDR3 extends over 15 amino acids. Unmatched junction bases numbered 7, after V lost 4 bases and J lost 2 bases. Germline loops: CDR1 MGHRA, CDR2 YSYEKL. The DNA of the CDR3 is TGCGCCAGCAGCCGACAGGCAGGGGGTAACACTGAAGCTTTCTTT. Translated, it gives CASSRQAGGNTEAFF.

The CDR3 here is CASSLGLAGTFTDTQYF. CDR3 DNA sequence: TGCGCCAGCAGCCTCGGACTAGCGGGGACCTTCACAGATACGCAGTATTTT. The chain carries TRBV5-1 and TRBJ2-3, with 12 bases identical to TRBD2. V lost 4 bases, J lost 2 bases, and 8 bases stayed unmatched. Germline V lookup: CDR1 SGHRS, CDR2 YFSETQ. This CDR3 comprises 17 residues.

The chain is built from TRBV24-1 and TRBJ1-2; the D is unclear. Germline assignment: CDR1 KGHDR and CDR2 SFDVKD. The CDR3 is 14 residues long. V was pared by 4 bases and J by 7 bases, with 15 bases between. The CDR3 DNA reads as TGTGCCACCAGTGACCCAAAACCCGCGGGTGGCTACACCTTC. Encoded protein: CATSDPKPAGGYTF.

V usage is TRBV12-3 or TRBV12-4 and J usage is TRBJ2-1, with a weak D call TRBD1 (6 bases). The germline V and J ends were trimmed by 9 bases and 15 bases, with 18 bases remaining between them. The CDR3 totals 11 residues. As DNA, the CDR3 is TGTGCCAGTAGGGACACGGTCAAGATGTTCTTC. This translates into CASRDTVKMFF.